This T cell receptor (beta chain) stems from a study of Tregs in tolerant kidney transplant recipients. General observations from the study: This study did not directly address biological reproducibility. Few patients were studied, so findings need validation in larger groups. Some patients' samples used different primers over time, so nucleotide sequences weren't comparable.

A word on this clone: Its specificity is not known.

Mixed chimerism was transient after nonmyeloablative marrow transplants from related graft donors. Unstimulated Tregs (CD4+CD25+CD127-) and CD4+CD25- non-Tregs were sorted from PBMCs. Repertoires were generated with immunoSEQ multiplex PCR, while TCRdb's copy carries only in-frame clones and drops some. The table lists about 31,000 clones, with under 2% in the top ten. The sequence came from a human patient who received a combined kidney and bone marrow transplant. A share of the T cells may be of graft donor origin. The sequences come from CD4+ T cells from blood (PBMCs), collected 24 months after the transplant.

The covered CDR3 bases are TGTGCCAGCTCAGGGGACAGTGAAGACACTGAA. This sequence encodes CASSGDSEDTE. The CDR3 in its entirety is CASSGDSEDTEAFF. The V gene is TRBV18, the J gene TRBJ1-1; 7 nucleotides align to TRBD1. Read sequence stops 3 residues before the CDR3 end, and the germline J gene provides the missing end. The germline gives CDR1 KGHSH, CDR2 LQKENI. The CDR3 runs to 14 residues. The junction had 6 bases not matched to a gene; V was cut back by 5 bases and J by 3 bases.